The next 31 T cell receptor beta chains were all read from a single sample in a study of T cells in Graves' hyperthyroidism and ophthalmopathy. The TCR beta CDR3 regions underwent amplification using RNA transcripts as the source. Carried out on the TCR CDR3, a first-round RT-PCR used the HTBI primer set. TCRdb passed the multiplex PCR reads through MiXCR, listing each CDR3 protein once. The profile shows around 380,000 distinct CDR3 sequences, roughly 12% of them singletons. Sequenced: blood. These receptors came from a man aged 25-45 years with Graves' hyperthyroidism that later progressed to Graves' ophthalmopathy.

The rearrangement joins TRBV27 to TRBJ2-2; the D gene is possibly TRBD1 (5 bases). CDR1 is MNHEY and CDR2 is SMNVEV in the germline V gene (reference sequence). V was trimmed by 4 bases and J by 3 bases, leaving 9 bases between them. The CDR3 consists of 14 residues. CDR3 DNA sequence: TGTGCCAGCAGTTCGGCAGGGTACACCGGGGAGCTGTTTTTT. Translating gives CASSSAGYTGELFF.

This clonotype was seen many times. The rearrangement links TRBV20-1 to TRBJ2-7; TRBD1 aligns across 8 bases. The germline V gene encodes CDR1 DFQATT and CDR2 SNEGSKA (reference sequence). CDR3 length equals 12 residues. V lost 8 bases to trimming and J lost 2 bases; unmatched junction nucleotides: 5. The CDR3, as DNA: TGCAGTTGGACAGGGACCACCTACGAGCAGTACTTC. This codes for CSWTGTTYEQYF.

This clonotype showed up just a few times. The chain carries TRBV28 and TRBJ1-6; D remains ambiguous. The germline V gene encodes CDR1 MDHEN and CDR2 SYDVKM. This CDR3 is 13 amino acids long. The ends were cut back, 2 bases at V and 7 bases at J, with 6 bases in the middle. The CDR3 loop is CASSLPGNSPLHF. The CDR3 coding sequence is TGTGCCAGCAGTTTACCGGGAAATTCACCCCTCCACTTT.

This clonotype was picked up a small number of times. V gene TRBV27 combines with J gene TRBJ1-2; TRBD1 matches at 11 bases. CDR1 is MNHEY, CDR2 SMNVEV, per germline (reference sequence). The CDR3 runs 16 residues. J was trimmed by 4 bases and V by 2 bases; bases with no gene match: 6. The CDR3 loop reads CASSLGTGGISYGYTF. The CDR3 region has the DNA TGTGCCAGCAGTTTAGGGACAGGGGGGATCTCCTATGGCTACACCTTC.

This clonotype was recorded many times. J is TRBJ2-1 and V is TRBV6-2 or TRBV6-3; no definite D call. The CDR3 consists of 13 residues. The germline V gene encodes CDR1 MNHEY and CDR2 SVGEGT. Trimming removed 2 bases at V and 0 bases at J, with 2 bases between. The CDR3 here is CASSYSSYNEQFF. The CDR3 DNA is TGTGCCAGCAGTTACAGCTCCTACAATGAGCAGTTCTTC.

The gene calls are TRBV12-3 or TRBV12-4 and TRBJ2-5, with TRBD1 as a possible D gene (5 bases). This CDR3 is built from 15 residues. Trimming stripped 0 bases from V and 5 bases from J, with 13 bases between. The CDR3 sequence: CASSLAQGVGETQYF. The CDR3, as DNA: TGTGCCAGCAGTTTAGCGCAAGGGGTTGGGGAGACCCAGTACTTC.

This clonotype has only a few counts. V is TRBV3-1 and J is TRBJ1-6; D is unresolved. The CDR3 runs to 15 residues. V was trimmed by 4 bases and J by 5 bases, leaving 12 bases between them. Looked up from germline, CDR1 is LGHDT and CDR2 is YNNKEL (reference sequence). CDR3 coding DNA: TGTGCCAGCAGCCCCCAGTGGGGAGATAATTCACCCCTCCACTTT. It encodes CASSPQWGDNSPLHF.

This clonotype was counted ten times or more. The chain couples TRBV28 to TRBJ1-1; TRBD1 matches at 7 bases. There are 15 residues in the CDR3. CDR1 MDHEN and CDR2 SYDVKM come from the germline V gene. V gave up 4 bases and J gave up 4 bases; unmatched junction bases: 9. The CDR3 protein is CASSWGDRGGTEAFF. The CDR3 coding sequence is TGTGCCAGCAGTTGGGGGGACAGAGGGGGCACTGAAGCTTTCTTT.

The rearrangement links TRBV4-2 to TRBJ2-6; D unresolved. Germline V gene sequence: CDR1 LGHNA, CDR2 YNFKEQ. Trimming pared 0 bases from V and 0 bases from J, leaving 6 bases between. The CDR3 has 16 residues. For the CDR3, the DNA is TGTGCCAGCAGCCAAGAAGATAACTCTGGGGCCAACGTCCTGACTTTC. It is translated as CASSQEDNSGANVLTF.

This clonotype has just a few counts. The chain has TRBV29-1 and TRBJ1-1; D is undetermined. CDR1 and CDR2 from the germline V gene are SQVTM and ANQGSEA. The ends were cut back, 6 bases at V and 0 bases at J, with 8 bases in the middle. The CDR3 contains 12 residues. The CDR3, as DNA: TGCAGCGTCCTAAATATGAACACTGAAGCTTTCTTT. The encoded protein is CSVLNMNTEAFF.

This clonotype was observed many times. The chain links TRBV28 to TRBJ1-2, with TRBD1 identical over 10 bases. The length of the CDR3 is 14 residues. The ends lost 5 bases at V and 6 bases at J; junction bases unmatched: 6. The germline V gene encodes CDR1 MDHEN and CDR2 SYDVKM. The DNA for the CDR3 is TGTGCCAGCAGTGCAGGGACAGGGGCGGATGGCTACACCTTC. This gives the protein CASSAGTGADGYTF.

The gene calls are TRBV20-1 and TRBJ2-2; 9 positions match TRBD2. V dropped 0 bases and J dropped 8; count of bases not matched to a gene: 13. Germline V lookup: CDR1 DFQATT, CDR2 SNEGSKA (reference sequence). The CDR3 runs 17 residues. CDR3 DNA sequence: TGCAGTGCTAGAGATATAGTAGCGGGGGACTTCGTTGGGGAGCTGTTTTTT. Its protein product is CSARDIVAGDFVGELFF.

The chain recombines TRBV5-1 with TRBJ2-2, with 11 bases identical to TRBD2. The CDR3 contains 16 residues. Germline CDR1 and CDR2: SGHRS and YFSETQ. V dropped 4 bases and J dropped 7; count of bases not matched to a gene: 9. The CDR3 loop reads CASSGLAGGLNGELFF. In DNA, the CDR3 is TGCGCCAGCAGCGGGCTAGCGGGAGGCCTCAACGGGGAGCTGTTTTTT.

This chain links TRBV11-2 with TRBJ2-1, with D maybe TRBD2 (6 bases). Germline V gives CDR1 SGHAT, CDR2 FQNNGV. CDR3 size: 18 residues. Deletions cut 5 bases from V and 1 base from J, with 21 bases between. The CDR3 sequence: CASSQILGGERSYNEQFF. The CDR3 coding sequence is TGTGCCAGCAGCCAGATTCTGGGGGGAGAAAGGTCCTACAATGAGCAGTTCTTC.

V is TRBV6-1 and J is TRBJ2-6; 15 bases match TRBD2. CDR3 length: 17 residues. CDR1 is MNHNS and CDR2 is SASEGT in the germline V gene. Trimming cost V 4 bases and J 3 bases; bases outside gene matches: 1. CDR3 protein: CASSGGLAGGGANVLTF. The CDR3, as DNA: TGTGCCAGCAGTGGGGGACTAGCGGGGGGTGGGGCCAACGTCCTGACTTTC.

This clonotype was found a few times. This chain uses TRBV6-1 with TRBJ2-1; 11 bases are a match to TRBD2. The CDR3 extends over 14 amino acids. From germline, CDR1 is MNHNS and CDR2 SASEGT. J lost 12 bases, V lost 3 bases, and 7 bases had no gene match. The CDR3 nucleotides are TGTGCCAGCAGTGACTTAGCGGGGGGGGGAGGGCAGTTCTTC. Translated: CASSDLAGGGGQFF.

This clonotype was detected ten times or more. The rearrangement links TRBV6-1 to TRBJ2-1, with D perhaps TRBD1 or TRBD2 (5 bases each). The CDR3 has 12 amino acids. Germline-derived CDR1 and CDR2 are MNHNS and SASEGT. V was trimmed by 6 bases and J by 6 bases, leaving 9 bases between them. CDR3: CASRTRGNEQFF. The CDR3 DNA follows: TGTGCCAGCAGAACTAGGGGCAATGAGCAGTTCTTC.

This clonotype showed up many times. The chain combines TRBV20-1 with TRBJ1-4; perhaps TRBD1 as D (6 bases). CDR3 length: 16 amino acids. The V gene's germline CDR1 is DFQATT and CDR2 SNEGSKA (reference sequence). V was pared by 3 bases and J by 3 bases, with 17 bases between. CDR3 sequence: CSASYPGGGPNEKLFF. The CDR3 coding sequence is TGCAGTGCTAGCTACCCGGGTGGGGGGCCTAATGAAAAACTGTTTTTT.

This clonotype was detected ten times or more. The V gene is TRBV7-9, the J gene TRBJ1-2, with TRBD1 identical over 7 bases. Germline assignment: CDR1 SEHNR and CDR2 FQNEAQ (reference sequence). The CDR3 spans 17 residues. V lost 0 bases, J lost 0 bases, and 7 bases stayed unmatched. The DNA for the CDR3 is TGTGCCAGCAGCTTAGCCGGAGACAGGGAGGCTAACTATGGCTACACCTTC. It translates to CASSLAGDREANYGYTF.

Many counts were recorded for this clonotype. This chain connects TRBV7-8 to TRBJ1-1; no definite D call. V was shortened by 3 bases and J by 6 bases, with 14 bases between the two germline ends. Germline loops: CDR1 SGHVS, CDR2 FQNEAQ. There are 14 residues in the CDR3. In DNA, the CDR3 is TGTGCCAGCAGCTTCCAACGACAAGTCGCTGAAGCTTTCTTT. It encodes CASSFQRQVAEAFF.

This clonotype has a count of ten or more. The rearrangement uses TRBV7-8 and TRBJ1-2, with D unclear. V gave up 5 bases and J gave up 3 bases, with 10 bases separating them. Germline V gives CDR1 SGHVS, CDR2 FQNEAQ. The CDR3 totals 13 residues. The DNA for the CDR3 is TGTGCCAGCAGCACCTGGACGGACTATGGCTACACCTTC. Its translation is CASSTWTDYGYTF.

This clonotype was detected ten times or more. The chain uses TRBV5-1 and TRBJ2-7, with TRBD1 matching over 10 bases. The CDR3 has 16 amino acids. Per the germline V gene, CDR1 is SGHRS and CDR2 is YFSETQ. With V trimmed by 2 bases and J by 4 bases, 9 bases remained unmatched. CDR3 protein: CASSLQRQGAWYEQYF. As DNA, the CDR3 is TGCGCCAGCAGCTTACAAAGACAGGGGGCTTGGTACGAGCAGTACTTC.

In its sample, this clonotype was seen a few times. This chain connects TRBV12-3 or TRBV12-4 to TRBJ2-2; D may be TRBD1 or TRBD2 (5 bases each). The CDR3 sequence is 16 residues long. Trimming cost V 2 bases and J 7 bases, with 17 bases left between them. The CDR3 region has the DNA TGTGCCAGCAGTTTAACGGGGCCGGGAAAGAGCGGGGAGCTGTTTTTT. Encoded protein: CASSLTGPGKSGELFF.

This clonotype was counted between two and nine times. The chain carries TRBV2 and TRBJ2-2, with TRBD1 as a possible D gene (6 bases). Deletions cut 6 bases from V and 1 base from J, with 12 bases between. Looked up from germline, CDR1 is SNHLY and CDR2 is FYNNEI. The CDR3 extends over 15 amino acids. Here the CDR3 DNA reads TGTGCCAGCAGACCCAGGGGCCGGAACACCGGGGAGCTGTTTTTT. Translated, it gives CASRPRGRNTGELFF.

This clonotype was recorded many times. This sequence joins TRBV7-2 and TRBJ2-7; D possibly corresponds to TRBD1 (6 bases). V lost 5 bases and J 4 bases, leaving 12 bases between the germline ends. Germline-derived CDR1 and CDR2 are SGHTA and FQGNSA. The CDR3 is 13 residues long. The chain's CDR3 is CASSLHREYEQYF. The CDR3 coding sequence is TGTGCCAGCAGCCTCCACAGGGAATACGAGCAGTACTTC.

This clonotype was counted ten times or more. The rearrangement uses TRBV20-1 and TRBJ1-6; no definite D call. V gave up 6 bases and J gave up 8 bases, with 17 bases separating them. Germline V lookup: CDR1 DFQATT, CDR2 SNEGSKA (reference sequence). The CDR3 consists of 14 residues. The CDR3 DNA follows: TGCAGTGCCCCGGTGGCCCGTAGGGATTCACCCCTCCACTTT. This sequence encodes CSAPVARRDSPLHF.

The chain links TRBV6-2 or TRBV6-3 to TRBJ1-1; possibly TRBD1 for D (6 bases). This CDR3 is built from 17 residues. Germline values: CDR1 MNHEY, CDR2 SVGEGT. V lost 5 bases and J lost 0, with 19 bases in between. The CDR3 region is CASSAGQGMVVNTEAFF. The CDR3 DNA reads TGTGCCAGCAGTGCGGGGCAGGGGATGGTGGTGAACACTGAAGCTTTCTTT.

A note on this clonotype: Possible read error: a much larger clone is one base away. The chain joins TRBV12-3 or TRBV12-4 to TRBJ2-2; D possibly corresponds to TRBD1 (5 bases). CDR3 length: 14 residues. The CDR3 DNA is TGTGCCAACAGTCCTTCGGACAACGCCGGGGAGCTGTTTTTT. Translated: CANSPSDNAGELFF.

This clonotype occurred a few times. The chain carries TRBV9 and TRBJ1-2; D gene unclear. The CDR3 length is 16 residues. Per germline, CDR1 SGDLS and CDR2 YYNGEE. Trimming shortened V by 6 bases and J by 3 bases, and 21 bases separated the two germline ends. In DNA form, the CDR3 reads TGTGCCAGCACCTTAGATGGGGAGGGTTTGGACTATGGCTACACCTTC. Protein: CASTLDGEGLDYGYTF.

This clonotype has more than one count but fewer than ten. The chain employs TRBV4-1 and TRBJ1-1; 7 bases match TRBD1. Germline V gene lookup returns CDR1 MGHRA and CDR2 YSYEKL. The CDR3 loop spans 15 amino acids. The V and J ends lost 4 bases and 3 bases, in that order; junction bases with no gene match: 8. CDR3 sequence reads: CASSLRDREDTEAFF. The DNA of the CDR3 is TGCGCCAGCAGCCTCCGAGACAGGGAGGACACTGAAGCTTTCTTT.

As for this clonotype: The CDR3 carries no conserved terminal phenylalanine or tryptophan, so it likely arises from a read error. V usage is TRBV2 and J usage is TRBJ1-3; no firm D call. This CDR3 spans 14 amino acids. The V end lost 1 base, the J end lost 2 bases, and 6 bases lay between the germline ends. The V gene's germline CDR1 is SNHLY and CDR2 FYNNEI. CDR3 sequence (DNA): TGTGCCAGCAGTGAAGAGGCAACTGGAAACACCATATATTCT. This codes for CASSEEATGNTIYS.